These 20 T cell receptor beta chains were sequenced from one sample in a study of cytomegalovirus exposure and HLA in healthy donors. Both 60 Vbeta primers and 13 Jbeta primers went into the PCR. Produced via immunoSEQ multiplex PCR; TCRdb's table is partial and in-frame only. This sample's clone table lists about 65,000 clones. The sample consisted of PBMCs. These receptors came from a boy younger than 18 in good health and CMV-seronegative.

J is TRBJ1-2 and V is TRBV7-9; perhaps TRBD1 as D (6 bases). V was clipped by 5 bases and J by 6 bases, with 16 bases between them. The CDR3 extends over 14 amino acids. The germline V gene encodes CDR1 SEHNR and CDR2 FQNEAQ (reference sequence). Written as DNA, the CDR3 is TGTGCCAGCAGCGAAACGGACAGAGACCATGGCTACACCTTC. The encoded protein is CASSETDRDHGYTF.

The rearrangement joins TRBV4-2 to TRBJ1-1, with D hard to call. V lost 1 base to trimming and J lost 7 bases, with 10 bases between them. This CDR3 region has 13 residues. Germline V gene data show CDR1 as LGHNA and CDR2 as YNFKEQ. CDR3 in amino acids: CASSQAARDEAFF. The CDR3 DNA reads as TGTGCCAGCAGCCAAGCCGCGAGAGATGAAGCTTTCTTT.

The chain has TRBV5-1 and TRBJ2-2; 8 bases line up with TRBD2. V lost 4 bases to trimming and J lost 6 bases; unmatched junction nucleotides: 8. There are 15 residues in the CDR3. Looked up from germline, CDR1 is SGHRS and CDR2 is YFSETQ. The CDR3 DNA reads TGCGCCAGCAGCCCAAGACCGGGACTAGCCGGGGAGCTGTTTTTT. As protein: CASSPRPGLAGELFF.

This chain links TRBV5-6 with TRBJ1-5, with 7 bases fitting TRBD1. The junction had 2 bases not matched to a gene; V was cut back by 4 bases and J by 1 base. CDR3 length equals 14 residues. From germline, CDR1 is SGHDT and CDR2 YYEEEE. In DNA, the CDR3 is TGTGCCAGCAGCACACAGGGGAGCAATCAGCCCCAGCATTTT. It yields the protein CASSTQGSNQPQHF.

This chain connects TRBV5-1 to TRBJ1-2; D not certain. Trimming left V 5 bases short and J 0 bases short, with 14 bases between. Germline CDR1 SGHRS, CDR2 YFSETQ. There are 15 residues in the CDR3. For the CDR3, the DNA is TGCGCCAGCAGTAGTACGGGAGATACTAACTATGGCTACACCTTC. Protein sequence: CASSSTGDTNYGYTF.

The CDR3 here is CASSRLDSANTGELFF. The DNA of the CDR3 is TGTGCCAGCTCACGCCTGGACAGTGCGAACACCGGGGAGCTGTTTTTT. The gene calls are TRBV18 and TRBJ2-2; D perhaps matches TRBD1 (6 bases). Germline V lookup: CDR1 KGHSH, CDR2 LQKENI. The CDR3 consists of 16 residues. V was trimmed by 4 bases and J by 0 bases, leaving 12 bases between them.

J is TRBJ2-2 and V is TRBV9; 8 nucleotides align to TRBD1. The CDR3 is made up of 16 amino acids. Germline lookup yields CDR1 SGDLS and CDR2 YYNGEE. J was trimmed by 5 bases and V by 3 bases; bases with no gene match: 9. The chain's CDR3 is CASSETGVEETGELFF. The CDR3 coding sequence is TGTGCCAGCAGCGAGACAGGGGTCGAGGAGACCGGGGAGCTGTTTTTT.

The chain employs TRBV7-6 and TRBJ2-5, with a possible D match to TRBD2 (7 bases). Germline values: CDR1 SGHVS, CDR2 FNYEAQ. This CDR3 is built from 15 residues. Trimming left V 2 bases short and J 2 bases short, with 12 bases between. CDR3 sequence reads: CASSLMGGRQETQYF. The CDR3 nucleotides are TGTGCCAGCAGCTTAATGGGGGGGCGTCAAGAGACCCAGTACTTC.

The chain recombines TRBV5-1 with TRBJ2-7; 9 positions match TRBD1. Unmatched junction bases numbered 5, after V lost 2 bases and J lost 5 bases. This CDR3 region has 14 residues. CDR1 SGHRS and CDR2 YFSETQ come from the germline V gene. The CDR3 DNA reads TGCGCCAGCAGCTTCCGGGACAGGGTTGACGAGCAGTACTTC. Protein sequence: CASSFRDRVDEQYF.

The genes are TRBV9 and TRBJ2-2, with a tentative D call TRBD1 (5 bases). From germline, CDR1 is SGDLS and CDR2 YYNGEE. Trimming shortened V by 7 bases and J by 1 base, and 11 bases separated the two germline ends. The CDR3 length is 14 residues. CDR3 in DNA: TGTGCCAGCGCCTTTACAGGGAACACCGGGGAGCTGTTTTTT. Translated: CASAFTGNTGELFF.

The gene calls are TRBV10-3 and TRBJ2-7; maybe TRBD1 (6 bases). Trimming took 10 bases from V and 0 from J, leaving 10 bases between them. Germline V CDR1 and CDR2: ENHRY, SYGVKD. This CDR3 has 12 amino acids. CDR3 sequence reads: CASSGDSYEQYF. In DNA, the CDR3 is TGTGCCAGTTCAGGGGACTCCTACGAGCAGTACTTC.

V gene TRBV19 combines with J gene TRBJ2-1, with TRBD2 identical over 12 bases. J gave up 10 bases and V 4 bases, and 11 bases lay outside the gene matches. This CDR3 contains 16 residues. Germline CDR1 is LNHDA and CDR2 is SQIVND (reference sequence). Here the CDR3 reads CASSTLWGLAGEEQFF. The CDR3 DNA follows: TGTGCCAGTAGTACCCTATGGGGACTAGCGGGTGAGGAGCAGTTCTTC.

CDR3 loop: CASSSGEAFF. The CDR3 DNA reads as TGTGCCAGTAGTTCGGGGGAAGCTTTCTTT. The chain combines TRBV19 with TRBJ1-1; D not certain. Germline V lookup: CDR1 LNHDA, CDR2 SQIVND (reference sequence). Trimming removed 5 bases at V and 8 bases at J, with 6 bases between. The CDR3 totals 10 residues.

CDR3 sequence: CAWSVMAGDGYTF. The CDR3 region has the DNA TGTGCCTGGAGTGTTATGGCCGGGGATGGCTACACCTTC. The genes are TRBV30 and TRBJ1-2; no clear D. Germline V gene sequence: CDR1 GTSNPN, CDR2 SVGIG (reference sequence). The CDR3 has 13 amino acids. V lost 0 bases and J lost 6, with 11 bases in between.

The rearrangement links TRBV27 to TRBJ1-4, with D maybe TRBD1 (5 bases). CDR1 is MNHEY, CDR2 SMNVEV, per germline (reference sequence). The V gene lost 10 bases and the J gene lost 10 bases, with 13 bases spanning the gap. The CDR3 loop spans 11 amino acids. The CDR3 sequence is CAIGGGGKLFF. The CDR3, as DNA: TGTGCCATTGGGGGGGGAGGAAAACTGTTTTTT.

The gene calls are TRBV5-1 and TRBJ2-5; TRBD2 aligns across 7 bases. The V gene end was trimmed by 7 bases and the J gene end by 3 bases; junction bases not matched to a gene: 12. This CDR3 is 15 amino acids long. Per germline, CDR1 SGHRS and CDR2 YFSETQ. The CDR3 DNA reads as TGCGCCAGCTGGGCCATCGGGGCGGGAGAAGAGACCCAGTACTTC. This translates into CASWAIGAGEETQYF.

V is TRBV5-1 and J is TRBJ2-5, with 10 bases aligning to TRBD1. Germline loops: CDR1 SGHRS, CDR2 YFSETQ. This CDR3 comprises 14 residues. Germline trimming cut 5 bases from V and 7 bases from J; bases unmatched to any gene: 8. The CDR3, as DNA: TGCGCCAGCAGTCAGGGACAGGGGTCATCGACCCAGTACTTC. This gives the protein CASSQGQGSSTQYF. The full variable domain, rest sourced from reference TRBV5-1 and TRBJ2-5, is KAGVTQTPRYLIKTRGQQVTLSCSPISGHRSVSWYQQTPGQGLQFLFEYFSETQRNKGNFPGRFSGRQFSNSRSEMNVSTLELGDSALYLCASSQGQGSSTQYFGPGTRLLVL.

The genes are TRBV27 and TRBJ1-5; D gene unclear. V was pared by 5 bases and J by 6 bases, with 14 bases between. Germline lookup yields CDR1 MNHEY and CDR2 SMNVEV (reference sequence). CDR3 size: 14 residues. As DNA, the CDR3 is TGTGCCAGCAGTCCCCGGGAGTCGAGTCAGCCCCAGCATTTT. It codes for CASSPRESSQPQHF.

The genes are TRBV11-3 and TRBJ2-1; D remains unclear. Between the trimmed V and J ends, which lost 6 bases and 0 bases, there was a span of 6 bases. CDR3 length equals 13 residues. Germline lookup yields CDR1 SGHNT and CDR2 YENEEA. CDR3: CASSFNSYNEQFF. The CDR3 DNA is TGTGCCAGCAGTTTCAACTCCTACAATGAGCAGTTCTTC.

The rearrangement uses TRBV11-2 and TRBJ2-7; 12 bases line up with TRBD1. This CDR3 has 14 residues. The germline gives CDR1 SGHAT, CDR2 FQNNGV. V lost 6 bases and J lost 6; bases outside the gene matches: 6. The CDR3 protein is CASSHGTGGFEQYF. The CDR3 region has the DNA TGTGCCAGCAGTCACGGGACAGGGGGCTTCGAGCAGTACTTC. Combining the CDR3 with reference TRBV11-2 and TRBJ2-7 gives the whole variable domain EAGVAQSPRYKIIEKRQSVAFWCNPISGHATLYWYQQILGQGPKLLIQFQNNGVVDDSQLPKDRFSAERLKGVDSTLKIQPAKLEDSAVYLCASSHGTGGFEQYFGPGTRLTVT.